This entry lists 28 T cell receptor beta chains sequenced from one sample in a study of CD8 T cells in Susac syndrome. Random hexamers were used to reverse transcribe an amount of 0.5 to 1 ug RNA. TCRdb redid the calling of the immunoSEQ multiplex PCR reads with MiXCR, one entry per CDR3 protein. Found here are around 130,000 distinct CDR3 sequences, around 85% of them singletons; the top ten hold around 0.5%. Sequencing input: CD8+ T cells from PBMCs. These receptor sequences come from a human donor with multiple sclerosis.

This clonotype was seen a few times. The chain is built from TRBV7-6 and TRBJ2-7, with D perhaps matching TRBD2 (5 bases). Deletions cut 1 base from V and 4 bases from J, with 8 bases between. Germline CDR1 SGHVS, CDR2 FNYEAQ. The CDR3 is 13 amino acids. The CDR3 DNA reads TGTGCCAGCAGCTTAGTTGGGGAGTACGAGCAGTACTTC. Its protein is CASSLVGEYEQYF.

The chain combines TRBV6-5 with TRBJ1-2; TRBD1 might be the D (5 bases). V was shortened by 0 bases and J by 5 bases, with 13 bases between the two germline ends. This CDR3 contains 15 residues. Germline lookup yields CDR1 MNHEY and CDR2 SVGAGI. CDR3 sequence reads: CASSYSIGGSYGYTF. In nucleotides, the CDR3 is TGTGCCAGCAGTTACTCGATTGGGGGGTCGTATGGCTACACCTTC.

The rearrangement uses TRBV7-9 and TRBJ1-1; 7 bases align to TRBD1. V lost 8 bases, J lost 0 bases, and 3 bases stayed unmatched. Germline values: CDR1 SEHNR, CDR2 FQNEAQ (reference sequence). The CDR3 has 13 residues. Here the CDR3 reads CASVQGMNTEAFF. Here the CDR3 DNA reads TGTGCCAGCGTACAGGGGATGAACACTGAAGCTTTCTTT.

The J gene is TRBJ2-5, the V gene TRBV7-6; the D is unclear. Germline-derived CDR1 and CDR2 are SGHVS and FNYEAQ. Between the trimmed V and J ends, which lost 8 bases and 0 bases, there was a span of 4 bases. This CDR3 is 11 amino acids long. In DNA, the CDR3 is TGTGCCAGCGGGGACCAAGAGACCCAGTACTTC. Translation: CASGDQETQYF. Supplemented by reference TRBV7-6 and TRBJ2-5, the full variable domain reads GAGVSQSPRYKVTKRGQDVALRCDPISGHVSLYWYRQALGQGPEFLTYFNYEAQQDKSGLPNDRFSAERPEGSISTLTIQRTEQRDSAMYRCASGDQETQYFGPGTRLLVL.

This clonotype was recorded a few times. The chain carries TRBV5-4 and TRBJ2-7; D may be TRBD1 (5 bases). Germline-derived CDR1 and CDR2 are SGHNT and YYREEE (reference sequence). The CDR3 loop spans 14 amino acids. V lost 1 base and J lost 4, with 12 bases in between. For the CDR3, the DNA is TGTGCCAGCAGCTTGAGACAGAACCAATACGAGCAGTACTTC. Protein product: CASSLRQNQYEQYF.

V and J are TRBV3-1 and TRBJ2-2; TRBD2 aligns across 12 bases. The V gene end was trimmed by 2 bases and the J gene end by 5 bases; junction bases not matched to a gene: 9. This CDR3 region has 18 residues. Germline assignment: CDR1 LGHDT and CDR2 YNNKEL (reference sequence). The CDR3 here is CASSQQSTSGSGTGELFF. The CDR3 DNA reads TGTGCCAGCAGCCAACAATCGACTAGCGGGAGTGGGACCGGGGAGCTGTTTTTT.

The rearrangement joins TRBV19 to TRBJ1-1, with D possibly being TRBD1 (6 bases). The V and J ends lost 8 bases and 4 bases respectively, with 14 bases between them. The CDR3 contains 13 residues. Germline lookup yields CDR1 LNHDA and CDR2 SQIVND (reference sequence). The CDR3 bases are TGTGCCAGTCAAGGGCAGGGGCTCACTGAAGCTTTCTTT. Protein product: CASQGQGLTEAFF.

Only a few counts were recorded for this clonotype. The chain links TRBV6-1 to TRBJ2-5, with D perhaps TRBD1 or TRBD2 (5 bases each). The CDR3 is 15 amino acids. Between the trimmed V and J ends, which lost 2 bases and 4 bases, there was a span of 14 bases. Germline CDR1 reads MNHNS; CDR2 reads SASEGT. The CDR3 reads CASSEPTDGGETQYF. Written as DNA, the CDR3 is TGTGCCAGCAGTGAACCGACGGATGGGGGAGAGACCCAGTACTTC.

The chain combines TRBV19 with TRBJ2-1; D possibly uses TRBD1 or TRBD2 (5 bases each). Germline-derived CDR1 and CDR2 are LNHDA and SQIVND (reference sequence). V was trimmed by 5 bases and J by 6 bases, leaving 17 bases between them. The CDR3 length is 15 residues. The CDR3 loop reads CASSLTTRGPNEQFF. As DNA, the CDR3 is TGTGCCAGTAGTTTGACTACCCGGGGCCCCAATGAGCAGTTCTTC.

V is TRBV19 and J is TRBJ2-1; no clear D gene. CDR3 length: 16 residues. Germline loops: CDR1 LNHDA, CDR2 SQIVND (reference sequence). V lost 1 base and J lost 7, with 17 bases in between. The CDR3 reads CASSIGWLGASNEQFF. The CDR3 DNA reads TGTGCCAGTAGTATAGGGTGGCTAGGCGCTTCTAATGAGCAGTTCTTC.

CDR3 residues: CASSPPGRNQPQHF. CDR3 sequence (DNA): TGTGCCAGCAGTCCACCGGGACGGAATCAGCCCCAGCATTTT. The chain recombines TRBV27 with TRBJ1-5, with D tentatively TRBD1 (5 bases). Germline assignment: CDR1 MNHEY and CDR2 SMNVEV (reference sequence). This CDR3 region has 14 residues. The ends were cut back, 5 bases at V and 4 bases at J, with 12 bases in the middle.

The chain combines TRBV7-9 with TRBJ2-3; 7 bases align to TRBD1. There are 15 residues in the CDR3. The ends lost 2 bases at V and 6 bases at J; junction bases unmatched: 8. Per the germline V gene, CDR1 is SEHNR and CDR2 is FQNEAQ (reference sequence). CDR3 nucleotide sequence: TGTGCCAGCAGCTTAACAGGGGCCGCTAGGGATACGCAGTATTTT. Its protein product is CASSLTGAARDTQYF. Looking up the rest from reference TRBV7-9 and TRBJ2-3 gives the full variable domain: DTGVSQNPRHKITKRGQNVTFRCDPISEHNRLYWYRQTLGQGPEFLTYFQNEAQLEKSRLLSDRFSAERPKGSFSTLEIQRTEQGDSAMYLCASSLTGAARDTQYFGPGTRLTVL.

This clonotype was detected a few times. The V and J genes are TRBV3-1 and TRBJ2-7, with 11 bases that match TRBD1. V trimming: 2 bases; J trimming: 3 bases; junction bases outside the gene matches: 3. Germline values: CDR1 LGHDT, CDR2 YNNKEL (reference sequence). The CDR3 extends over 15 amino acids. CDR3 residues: CASSQSGQGDYEQYF. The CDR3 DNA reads TGTGCCAGCAGCCAATCGGGACAGGGGGACTACGAGCAGTACTTC.

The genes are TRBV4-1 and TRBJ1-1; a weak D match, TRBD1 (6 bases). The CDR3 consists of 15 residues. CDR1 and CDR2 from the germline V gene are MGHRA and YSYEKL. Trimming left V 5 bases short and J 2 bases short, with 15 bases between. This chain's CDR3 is CASSSQTGENTEAFF. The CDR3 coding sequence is TGCGCCAGCAGCTCCCAGACAGGAGAAAACACTGAAGCTTTCTTT.

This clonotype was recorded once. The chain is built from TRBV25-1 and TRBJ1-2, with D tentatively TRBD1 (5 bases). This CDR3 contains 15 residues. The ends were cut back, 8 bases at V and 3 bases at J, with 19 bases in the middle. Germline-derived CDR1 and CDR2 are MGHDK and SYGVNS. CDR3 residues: CASSPWEGTDYGYTF. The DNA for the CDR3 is TGTGCCAGCTCCCCCTGGGAGGGGACGGACTATGGCTACACCTTC.

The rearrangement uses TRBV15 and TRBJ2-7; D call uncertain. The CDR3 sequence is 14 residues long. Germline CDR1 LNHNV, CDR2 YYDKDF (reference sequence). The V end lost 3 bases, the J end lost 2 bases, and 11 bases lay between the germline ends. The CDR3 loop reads CATSSGSSPYEQYF. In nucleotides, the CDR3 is TGTGCCACCAGCAGTGGGTCGAGTCCCTACGAGCAGTACTTC.

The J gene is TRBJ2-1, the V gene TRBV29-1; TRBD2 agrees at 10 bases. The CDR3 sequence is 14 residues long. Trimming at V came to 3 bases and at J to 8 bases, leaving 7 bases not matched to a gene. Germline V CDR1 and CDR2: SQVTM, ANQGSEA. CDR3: CSVDASGSVDEQFF. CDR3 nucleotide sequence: TGCAGCGTTGACGCTAGCGGGAGTGTGGATGAGCAGTTCTTC.

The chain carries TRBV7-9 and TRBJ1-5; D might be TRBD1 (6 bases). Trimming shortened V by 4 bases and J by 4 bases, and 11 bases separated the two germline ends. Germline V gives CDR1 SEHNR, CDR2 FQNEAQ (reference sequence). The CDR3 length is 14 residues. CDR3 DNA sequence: TGTGCCAGCAGCTACCAAGACAGGAATCAGCCCCAGCATTTT. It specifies CASSYQDRNQPQHF.

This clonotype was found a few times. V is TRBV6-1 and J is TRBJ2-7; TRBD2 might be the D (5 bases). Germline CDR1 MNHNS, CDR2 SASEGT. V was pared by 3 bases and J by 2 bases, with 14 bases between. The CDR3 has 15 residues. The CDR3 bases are TGTGCCAGCAGTGATCGGTTCCGGAGGACCTACGAGCAGTACTTC. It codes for CASSDRFRRTYEQYF.

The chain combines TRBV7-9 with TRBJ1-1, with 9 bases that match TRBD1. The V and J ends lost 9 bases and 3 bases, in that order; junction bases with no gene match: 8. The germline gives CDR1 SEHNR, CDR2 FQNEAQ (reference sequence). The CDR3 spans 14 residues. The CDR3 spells CASDSGQGYTEAFF. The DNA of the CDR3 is TGTGCCAGTGACTCCGGACAGGGGTACACTGAAGCTTTCTTT.

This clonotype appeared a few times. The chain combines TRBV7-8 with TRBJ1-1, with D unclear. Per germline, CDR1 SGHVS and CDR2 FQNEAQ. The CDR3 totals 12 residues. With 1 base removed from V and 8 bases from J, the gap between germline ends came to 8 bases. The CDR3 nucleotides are TGTGCCAGCAGCTTAGGGCCTGGCGAAGCTTTCTTT. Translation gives CASSLGPGEAFF.

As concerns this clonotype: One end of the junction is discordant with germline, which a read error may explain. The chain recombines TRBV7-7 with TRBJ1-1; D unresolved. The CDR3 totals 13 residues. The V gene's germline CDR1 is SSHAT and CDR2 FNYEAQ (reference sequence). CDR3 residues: CASSLWVNTEAFF. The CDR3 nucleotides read TGTGCTAGCAGCCTCTGGGTGAACACTGAAGCTTTCTTT.

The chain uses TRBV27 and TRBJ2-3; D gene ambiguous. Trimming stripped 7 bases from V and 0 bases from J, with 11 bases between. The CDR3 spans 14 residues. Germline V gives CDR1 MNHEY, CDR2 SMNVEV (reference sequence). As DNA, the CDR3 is TGTGCCAGCAAAAAGGACCTAAGCACAGATACGCAGTATTTT. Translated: CASKKDLSTDTQYF.

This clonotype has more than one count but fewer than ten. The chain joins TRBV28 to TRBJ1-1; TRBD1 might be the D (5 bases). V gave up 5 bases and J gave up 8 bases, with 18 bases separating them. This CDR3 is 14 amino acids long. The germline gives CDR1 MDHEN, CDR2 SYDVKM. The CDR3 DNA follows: TGTGCCAGCAGTGCCCTGGGCACAGGCTTCGAAGCTTTCTTT. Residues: CASSALGTGFEAFF. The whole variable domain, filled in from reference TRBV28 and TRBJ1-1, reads DVKVTQSSRYLVKRTGEKVFLECVQDMDHENMFWYRQDPGLGLRLIYFSYDVKMKEKGDIPEGYSVSREKKERFSLILESASTNQTSMYLCASSALGTGFEAFFGQGTRLTVV.

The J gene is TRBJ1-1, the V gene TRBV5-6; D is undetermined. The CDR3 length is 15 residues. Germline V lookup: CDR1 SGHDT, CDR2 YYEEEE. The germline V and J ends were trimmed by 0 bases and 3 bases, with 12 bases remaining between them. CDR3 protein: CASSLGPGSDTEAFF. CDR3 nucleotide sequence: TGTGCCAGCAGCTTGGGGCCGGGGAGTGACACTGAAGCTTTCTTT. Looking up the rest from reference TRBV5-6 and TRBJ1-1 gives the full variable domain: DAGVTQSPTHLIKTRGQQVTLRCSPKSGHDTVSWYQQALGQGPQFIFQYYEEEERQRGNFPDRFSGHQFPNYSSELNVNALLLGDSALYLCASSLGPGSDTEAFFGQGTRLTVV.

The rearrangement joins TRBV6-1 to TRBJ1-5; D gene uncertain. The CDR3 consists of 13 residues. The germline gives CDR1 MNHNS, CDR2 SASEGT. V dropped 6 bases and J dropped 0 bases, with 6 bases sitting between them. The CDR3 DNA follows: TGTGCCAGCAGGGACCCTAGCAATCAGCCCCAGCATTTT. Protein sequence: CASRDPSNQPQHF.

The CDR3 loop is CASSLPGTFYGYTF. The CDR3 DNA reads TGTGCCAGCAGCCTCCCCGGGACTTTCTATGGCTACACCTTC. V and J are TRBV7-9 and TRBJ1-2; a possible D gene is TRBD1 (5 bases). CDR3 length: 14 amino acids. Germline loops: CDR1 SEHNR, CDR2 FQNEAQ (reference sequence). V was clipped by 5 bases and J by 4 bases, with 14 bases between them.

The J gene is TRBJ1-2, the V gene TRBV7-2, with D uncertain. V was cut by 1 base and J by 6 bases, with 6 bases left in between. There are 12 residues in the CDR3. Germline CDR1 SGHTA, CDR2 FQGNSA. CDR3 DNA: TGTGCCAGCAGCTTAGACTGGGATGGCTACACCTTC. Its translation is CASSLDWDGYTF. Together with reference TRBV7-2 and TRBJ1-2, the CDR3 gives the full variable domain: GAGVSQSPSNKVTEKGKDVELRCDPISGHTALYWYRQSLGQGLEFLIYFQGNSAPDKSGLPSDRFSAERTGGSVSTLTIQRTQQEDSAVYLCASSLDWDGYTFGSGTRLTVV.